Listed below are T cell receptor beta chains from one sample, sequenced in a study of shared clonotypes between healthy human individuals. Profiled with immunoSEQ multiplex PCR; TCRdb holds only in-frame clones, not every one. The repertoire holds some 2,100,000 clones, with more than 85% as singletons. Sequences were obtained from naive CD8+ T cells from PBMCs. Receptors were obtained from a young man in good health. Some clones in this sample may be carry-over from other donors' samples. CDR3s include the opening cysteine and the closing phenylalanine or tryptophan. Each record gives: clone size, D gene, V gene, J gene, CDR3 DNA, CDR3 protein. A D gene is named only where the DNA matches it firmly. Expanded clones get a size class; other rows say once, few or many, or leave the size out.

>NA|TRBD1|TRBV7-9|TRBJ2-5
TGTGCCAGCAGCCCCAGAATGACAGGGGAAGAGACCCAGTACTTC
CASSPRMTGEETQYF
>NA|NA|TRBV11-2|TRBJ2-7
TGTGCCAGCAGCTTAGTTGCTGCTAGCAGTTACGAGCAGTACTTC
CASSLVAASSYEQYF
>NA|TRBD1|TRBV2|TRBJ1-4
TGTGCCAGCAGCGGGCCCCATGGGACAGGGAATGAAAAACTGTTTTTT
CASSGPHGTGNEKLFF
>NA|NA|TRBV5-5|TRBJ2-7
TGTGCCAGCAGCTGGGATGGGTACGGGACATATACCTACGAGCAGTACTTC
CASSWDGYGTYTYEQYF
>NA|NA|TRBV4-1|TRBJ2-3
TGCGCCAGCAGCCAAGATGGGGCTAGAAACACAGATACGCAGTATTTT
CASSQDGARNTDTQYF
>NA|TRBD1|TRBV19|TRBJ2-7
TGTGCCAGTAGTGGACGACAGGGGGATTCCTACGAGCAGTACTTC
CASSGRQGDSYEQYF
>NA|NA|TRBV19|TRBJ2-1
TGTGCCAGTAGTCTTCAGGGGAGTTCCTACAATGAGCAGTTCTTC
CASSLQGSSYNEQFF
>NA|TRBD2|TRBV29-1|TRBJ2-5
TGCAGCGTTGAAGACCCCCGACGGCAGGGACTACAGCAGTACTTC
CSVEDPRRQGLQQYF
>NA|NA|TRBV7-8|TRBJ2-3
TGTGCCAGCAGCTTAGCCAGTTTGGGGGGCACAGATACGCAGTATTTT
CASSLASLGGTDTQYF
>NA|NA|TRBV27|TRBJ2-1
TGTGCCAGCAGTTTTACCCCCCATCCCAGCTCCTACAATGAGCAGTTCTTC
CASSFTPHPSSYNEQFF
>NA|NA|TRBV19|TRBJ2-2
TGTGCCAGTAGTCCGACGGGGGCGCCTCGGACCGGGGAGCTGTTTTTT
CASSPTGAPRTGELFF
>NA|NA|TRBV7-9|TRBJ2-7
TGTGCCAGCAGCTCAAGCCGAGGACTACCCTACGAGCAGTACTTC
CASSSSRGLPYEQYF
>once|TRBD1|TRBV5-6|TRBJ1-2
TGTGCCAGCAGCATCAAAGGACAGGGTAATTTACATGGCTACACCTTC
CASSIKGQGNLHGYTF
>NA|NA|TRBV27|TRBJ1-1
TGTGCCAGCAGTTTCGGGGGGCCGAACACTGAAGCTTTCTTT
CASSFGGPNTEAFF
>NA|NA|TRBV9|TRBJ1-2
TGTGCCAGCAGCCGCAAGGGGACTGACTATGGCTACACCTTC
CASSRKGTDYGYTF
>NA|TRBD2|TRBV6-1|TRBJ2-2
TGTGCCAGCAGTGATTTAGCGGGAGGAGGTGGGGAGCTGTTTTTT
CASSDLAGGGGELFF
>once|NA|TRBV9|TRBJ1-3
TGTGCCAGCAGCGTAGGGGACGGTACTGGAAACACCATATATTTT
CASSVGDGTGNTIYF
>once|TRBD1|TRBV9|TRBJ2-1
TGTGCCAGCAGCAGGACAGGGCGGGGAACCTACAATGAGCAGTTCTTC
CASSRTGRGTYNEQFF